This T cell receptor (beta chain) was obtained from a study of sequential checkpoint blockade in melanoma. Overall study: DNA from around 87 pretreatment tumor samples underwent TCRβ immunosequencing. About two dozen patients had matched tumor biopsies before treatment and at week 13 after nivolumab or ipilimumab alone. The study's findings and limits: About 30 times likelier clinical benefit followed increased tumor T-cell fraction and clonality.

Treatment: randomized to nivolumab then ipilimumab (arm A) or the reverse (arm B). The CDR3 extends over 13 amino acids. With V trimmed by 5 bases and J by 5 bases, 5 bases remained unmatched. Germline V gene lookup returns CDR1 LNHDA and CDR2 SQIVND (reference sequence). Sequencing was performed with immunoSEQ multiplex PCR; in TCRdb, only in-frame clones are kept and a portion is missing. The sample has some 19,000 clones, roughly 27% seen once. With regard to this clone: Its target is not known.

This material consisted of tumor tissue (inferred from file names), taken from a patient given nivolumab and ipilimumab in sequence. This chain joins TRBV19 and TRBJ2-5, with TRBD2 identical over 7 bases. The TCR originated in a human donor with melanoma. CDR3 sequence (DNA): TGTGCCAGTAGTTTGACTAGCTTGGAGACCCAGTACTTC. This sequence encodes CASSLTSLETQYF.